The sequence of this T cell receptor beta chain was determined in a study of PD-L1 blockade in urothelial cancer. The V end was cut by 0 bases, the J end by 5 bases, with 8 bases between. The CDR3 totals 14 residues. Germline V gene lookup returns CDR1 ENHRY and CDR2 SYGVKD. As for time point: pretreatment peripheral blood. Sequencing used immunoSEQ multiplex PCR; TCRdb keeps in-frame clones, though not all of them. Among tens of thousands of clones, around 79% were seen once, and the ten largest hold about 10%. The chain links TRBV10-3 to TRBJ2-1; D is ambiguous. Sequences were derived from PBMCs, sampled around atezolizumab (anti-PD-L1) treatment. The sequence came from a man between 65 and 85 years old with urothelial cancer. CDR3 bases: TGTGCCATCAGTGAGTCGAGAGCAAACAATGAGCAGTTCTTC. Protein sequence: CAISESRANNEQFF.